A single sample gave rise to the 30 T cell receptor beta chains below, sequenced in a study of shared clonotypes between healthy human individuals (dated by TCRdb to 2018 to 2021). Library prep was done by the immunoSEQ multiplex PCR assay. The table was pulled from immuneACCESS by TCRdb, which kept in-frame rearrangements only. Such tables lose some clones; where checked, under half of the loss comes from unresolved V genes, and the rest has no known cause. The sample profile shows about 2.4 million clones; over 85% of them were found once. In total, the top ten clones hold about 0.34% of the sample. Material: naive CD4+ T cells from PBMCs. The cell subset or site label of this sample denotes: CD45RA+ positively selected. These receptor sequences come from a man between 18 and 29 years old in good health. Some clones in this sample may be carry-over from other donors' samples.

The chain recombines TRBV28 with TRBJ1-5; unclear D gene. Germline CDR1 MDHEN, CDR2 SYDVKM. The CDR3 length is 15 residues. V lost 1 base and J 2 bases, leaving 9 bases between the germline ends. The CDR3 nucleotides are TGTGCCAGCAGTTTATCCCAAGTTGGCAATCAGCCCCAGCATTTT. It yields the protein CASSLSQVGNQPQHF.

V gene TRBV23-1 combines with J gene TRBJ2-2, with D possibly matching TRBD1 (5 bases). TRBV23-1 is placed among ORFs of uncertain function. V was trimmed by 6 bases and J by 1 base, leaving 9 bases between them. The CDR3 covers 14 residues. CDR3 residues: CASSPTENTGELFF. CDR3 DNA: TGCGCCAGCAGCCCGACAGAGAACACCGGGGAGCTGTTTTTT.

The count of this clone is one. The V and J genes are TRBV27 and TRBJ1-3, with D tentatively TRBD1 (6 bases). Germline V lookup: CDR1 MNHEY, CDR2 SMNVEV (reference sequence). CDR3 size: 15 residues. With 4 bases removed from V and 0 bases from J, the gap between germline ends came to 10 bases. CDR3 loop: CASSSGGGSGNTIYF. The CDR3 DNA reads as TGTGCCAGCAGTTCCGGGGGCGGCTCTGGAAACACCATATATTTT.

CDR3 in DNA: TGTGCCAGCAGCTTAGCGTATGCCCACAGCGGAGAGACCCAGTACTTC. The encoded protein is CASSLAYAHSGETQYF. The J gene is TRBJ2-5, the V gene TRBV7-9, with D possibly being TRBD2 (5 bases). This CDR3 is built from 16 residues. Trimming removed 0 bases from V and 4 bases from J, with 15 bases in between. Germline V gene data show CDR1 as SEHNR and CDR2 as FQNEAQ (reference sequence).

This chain joins TRBV28 and TRBJ2-4, with 7 bases aligning to TRBD1. This CDR3 region has 13 residues. CDR1 is MDHEN and CDR2 is SYDVKM in the germline V gene. With V trimmed by 5 bases and J by 7 bases, 5 bases remained unmatched. Here the CDR3 DNA reads TGTGCCAGCAGTGTGATACAGGGGAACATTCAGTACTTC. Protein sequence: CASSVIQGNIQYF.

J is TRBJ1-5 and V is TRBV28, with D tentatively TRBD1 (5 bases). Trimming pared 6 bases from V and 3 bases from J, leaving 18 bases between. The germline V gene has CDR1 MDHEN and CDR2 SYDVKM. The CDR3 runs to 16 residues. This CDR3 is CASSFMRGRLNQPQHF. In DNA form, the CDR3 reads TGTGCCAGCAGCTTCATGCGGGGACGCCTCAATCAGCCCCAGCATTTT.

The V gene is TRBV7-9, the J gene TRBJ2-7, with TRBD1 identical over 9 bases. Germline V gene lookup returns CDR1 SEHNR and CDR2 FQNEAQ (reference sequence). Germline trimming cut 0 bases from V and 4 bases from J; bases unmatched to any gene: 7. The CDR3 consists of 16 residues. CDR3 sequence: CASSLALRQGDYEQYF. CDR3 DNA sequence: TGTGCCAGCAGCTTAGCGCTGAGACAGGGGGATTACGAGCAGTACTTC. Full variable domain (outside the CDR3, taken from reference TRBV7-9 and TRBJ2-7): DTGVSQNPRHKITKRGQNVTFRCDPISEHNRLYWYRQTLGQGPEFLTYFQNEAQLEKSRLLSDRFSAERPKGSFSTLEIQRTEQGDSAMYLCASSLALRQGDYEQYFGPGTRLTVT.

This chain connects TRBV15 to TRBJ2-1; D gene unclear. The CDR3 spans 12 residues. Germline V gene data show CDR1 as LNHNV and CDR2 as YYDKDF (reference sequence). Deletions cut 5 bases from V and 8 bases from J, with 10 bases between. The CDR3 region has the DNA TGTGCCACCAGCTCACGGTGGGATGAGCAGTTCTTC. Its protein product is CATSSRWDEQFF.

The rearrangement links TRBV7-2 to TRBJ2-3, with D unresolved. Germline CDR1 SGHTA, CDR2 FQGNSA. CDR3 length: 13 amino acids. Trimming took off 8 bases at V and 9 bases at J, with 18 bases between the two ends. The CDR3 region has the DNA TGTGCCAGCGCGAAGTTTGAGGAGTTGACGCAGTATTTT. This translates into CASAKFEELTQYF.

This sequence joins TRBV28 and TRBJ1-2; D call uncertain. V lost 5 bases, J lost 2 bases, and 12 bases lay in between. The length of the CDR3 is 14 residues. Germline lookup yields CDR1 MDHEN and CDR2 SYDVKM. CDR3 region: CASSLQSLNYGYTF. The CDR3 DNA follows: TGTGCCAGCAGTCTACAGTCCCTCAACTATGGCTACACCTTC.

This clone appeared a single time. CDR3 nucleotide sequence: TGTGCCTGGAGTAGGTGGAAGGGAGAATCACCCCTCCACTTT. Protein product: CAWSRWKGESPLHF. The chain employs TRBV30 and TRBJ1-6; the D is unclear. Germline lookup yields CDR1 GTSNPN and CDR2 SVGIG (reference sequence). The V and J ends lost 2 bases and 10 bases respectively, with 15 bases between them. CDR3 size: 14 residues.

CDR3 loop: CASSAQGGTEAFF. CDR3 DNA: TGTGCCAGCAGCGCCCAGGGTGGCACTGAAGCTTTCTTT. The V and J genes are TRBV11-2 and TRBJ1-1, with a weak D call TRBD1 (5 bases). CDR3 length equals 13 residues. Germline V gene data show CDR1 as SGHAT and CDR2 as FQNNGV. V was clipped by 5 bases and J by 4 bases, with 11 bases between them.

This clone was observed a single time. The chain couples TRBV28 to TRBJ1-5, with D hard to call. Per the germline V gene, CDR1 is MDHEN and CDR2 is SYDVKM. V dropped 7 bases and J dropped 1 base, with 20 bases sitting between them. There are 17 residues in the CDR3. CDR3 sequence (DNA): TGTGCCAGCACCCTCCCAGTGTCGCACCCCAGCAATCAGCCCCAGCATTTT. Translated: CASTLPVSHPSNQPQHF.

The chain recombines TRBV29-1 with TRBJ2-1; 14 nucleotides agree with TRBD2. The CDR3 consists of 17 residues. Per germline, CDR1 SQVTM and CDR2 ANQGSEA. V shed 6 bases, J shed 2 bases, and the junction held 9 bases outside the gene matches. For the CDR3, the DNA is TGCAGCGTGCCTCGGGAGACTAGCGGGAGGGCCTACAATGAGCAGTTCTTC. This translates into CSVPRETSGRAYNEQFF.

The chain recombines TRBV5-6 with TRBJ2-3, with 10 bases identical to TRBD2. The CDR3 loop spans 13 amino acids. CDR1 is SGHDT, CDR2 YYEEEE, per germline. J lost 6 bases, V lost 6 bases, and 4 bases had no gene match. The CDR3 nucleotides read TGTGCCAGCACTAGCGGGAGTTGGGATACGCAGTATTTT. As protein: CASTSGSWDTQYF.

V gene TRBV2 combines with J gene TRBJ2-7; TRBD1 agrees at 8 bases. Looked up from germline, CDR1 is SNHLY and CDR2 is FYNNEI. V was pared by 0 bases and J by 2 bases, with 3 bases of the junction left unmatched. CDR3 length: 15 residues. The CDR3 spells CASSEARTGPYEQYF. As DNA, the CDR3 is TGTGCCAGCAGTGAAGCCCGGACAGGGCCCTACGAGCAGTACTTC.

The V call is TRBV10-3, the J call TRBJ2-3; 7 bases line up with TRBD2. The CDR3 contains 15 residues. In germline, CDR1 is ENHRY, CDR2 SYGVKD. The V gene end was trimmed by 3 bases and the J gene end by 2 bases; junction bases not matched to a gene: 5. The CDR3 loop reads CAISDGREPTDTQYF. The DNA for the CDR3 is TGTGCCATCAGTGATGGGCGGGAGCCCACAGATACGCAGTATTTT.

V and J are TRBV14 and TRBJ2-1; 7 bases line up with TRBD2. Germline assignment: CDR1 SGHDN and CDR2 FVKESK. The CDR3 length is 17 residues. V trimming: 0 bases; J trimming: 1 base; junction bases outside the gene matches: 6. CDR3 region: CASSQDRGGASYNEQFF. The DNA of the CDR3 is TGTGCCAGCAGCCAAGATCGCGGGGGAGCTTCCTACAATGAGCAGTTCTTC.

The V call is TRBV21-1, the J call TRBJ1-5. TRBV21-1 is designated a pseudogene. The CDR3 totals 15 residues. In nucleotides, the CDR3 is TGTGCCAGCAGCAAATTCGGCTATAGCAATCAGCCCCAGCATTTT. It translates to CASSKFGYSNQPQHF.

The chain uses TRBV5-1 and TRBJ2-5; 8 nucleotides agree with TRBD1. The CDR3 loop spans 15 amino acids. The junction had 5 bases not matched to a gene; V was cut back by 3 bases and J by 1 base. CDR1 is SGHRS, CDR2 YFSETQ, per germline. CDR3 sequence (DNA): TGCGCCAGCAGCTCGATCACAGGGGGCCAAGAGACCCAGTACTTC. Encoded protein: CASSSITGGQETQYF.

This clone has more than one count but fewer than ten. CDR3 in amino acids: CASRMTAYLNTEAFF. As DNA, the CDR3 is TGCGCCAGCAGAATGACGGCCTACTTGAACACTGAAGCTTTCTTT. The chain couples TRBV5-1 to TRBJ1-1, with D unresolved. The ends were cut back, 5 bases at V and 0 bases at J, with 14 bases in the middle. CDR3 size: 15 residues. Germline CDR1 and CDR2: SGHRS and YFSETQ.

The chain couples TRBV21-1 to TRBJ2-4; TRBD1, the D gene given by the table, was not confirmed from the DNA. TRBV21-1 counts as a pseudogene. The length of the CDR3 is 16 residues. The CDR3 reads CASIFLGTGRQNIQYF. The CDR3 nucleotides are TGTGCCAGCATCTTTCTCGGGACAGGGAGGCAAAACATTCAGTACTTC.

The V and J genes are TRBV10-3 and TRBJ1-1; D gene uncertain. Germline CDR1 and CDR2: ENHRY and SYGVKD. V was shortened by 6 bases and J by 1 base, with 3 bases between the two germline ends. CDR3 length: 11 residues. The DNA for the CDR3 is TGTGCCATCAGCTGGAACACTGAAGCTTTCTTT. Translation: CAISWNTEAFF.

About this clone: The same CDR3 can be traced to other DNA sequences in this sample. The CDR3 DNA reads as TGTGCCAGCAGCTTAGAGGGGGGGCGCGGCAAAAACATTCAGTACTTC. This sequence encodes CASSLEGGRGKNIQYF. The chain employs TRBV7-9 and TRBJ2-4; the D gene is possibly TRBD2 (7 bases). Germline values: CDR1 SEHNR, CDR2 FQNEAQ (reference sequence). V was pared by 1 base and J by 3 bases, with 13 bases between. This CDR3 region has 16 residues.

V and J are TRBV10-3 and TRBJ1-2; D call uncertain. The germline V gene has CDR1 ENHRY and CDR2 SYGVKD. This CDR3 contains 14 residues. Trimming left V 2 bases short and J 8 bases short, with 15 bases between. This CDR3 reads CAISELGREEGYTF. CDR3 sequence (DNA): TGTGCCATCAGTGAGCTTGGCCGTGAGGAGGGCTACACCTTC.

V usage is TRBV5-1 and J usage is TRBJ2-5; D is tentatively TRBD1 or TRBD2 (6 bases each). Trimming removed 4 bases at V and 4 bases at J, with 17 bases between. The CDR3 runs 15 residues. Germline V gene sequence: CDR1 SGHRS, CDR2 YFSETQ. The chain's CDR3 is CASSIPGAPGETQYF. In DNA form, the CDR3 reads TGCGCCAGCAGCATCCCGGGGGCGCCGGGAGAGACCCAGTACTTC. The full variable domain, in which reference TRBV5-1 and TRBJ2-5 provide the parts outside the CDR3, is KAGVTQTPRYLIKTRGQQVTLSCSPISGHRSVSWYQQTPGQGLQFLFEYFSETQRNKGNFPGRFSGRQFSNSRSEMNVSTLELGDSALYLCASSIPGAPGETQYFGPGTRLLVL.

The V and J genes are TRBV28 and TRBJ2-7; 12 bases match TRBD2. CDR1 and CDR2 (germline): MDHEN, SYDVKM. J was trimmed by 1 base and V by 6 bases; bases with no gene match: 7. The CDR3 length is 16 residues. This CDR3 is CASRFQGLAGSYEQYF. The CDR3 nucleotides read TGTGCCAGCAGGTTCCAAGGACTAGCGGGGTCCTACGAGCAGTACTTC. The full variable domain, in which reference TRBV28 and TRBJ2-7 provide the parts outside the CDR3, is DVKVTQSSRYLVKRTGEKVFLECVQDMDHENMFWYRQDPGLGLRLIYFSYDVKMKEKGDIPEGYSVSREKKERFSLILESASTNQTSMYLCASRFQGLAGSYEQYFGPGTRLTVT.

The V call is TRBV6-6, the J call TRBJ2-7, with D maybe TRBD1 (6 bases). Germline V CDR1 and CDR2: MNHNY, SVGAGI (reference sequence). The CDR3 is 14 residues long. With 2 bases removed from V and 6 bases from J, the gap between germline ends came to 14 bases. CDR3 coding DNA: TGTGCCAGCAGTTACCTGGGACAAGGGTTCGAGCAGTACTTC. Amino acid sequence: CASSYLGQGFEQYF.

The rearrangement links TRBV6-6 to TRBJ2-3, with D perhaps TRBD1 (6 bases). V was pared by 6 bases and J by 7 bases, with 23 bases between. The CDR3 length is 16 residues. Germline V gives CDR1 MNHNY, CDR2 SVGAGI (reference sequence). The CDR3 protein is CASRLRAQGSRNTQYF. CDR3 coding DNA: TGTGCCAGCAGACTCCGGGCCCAGGGGAGTAGAAATACGCAGTATTTT.

This clone was observed once. J is TRBJ2-1 and V is TRBV7-3; 8 bases agree with TRBD2. The trim removed 5 bases at V and 6 bases at J, leaving 12 bases unmatched. Germline assignment: CDR1 SGHTA and CDR2 FQGTGA. The CDR3 length is 16 residues. As DNA, the CDR3 is TGTGCCAGCAGCCCAGCTCCGGGACTAGGGCGCAATGAGCAGTTCTTC. It specifies CASSPAPGLGRNEQFF.